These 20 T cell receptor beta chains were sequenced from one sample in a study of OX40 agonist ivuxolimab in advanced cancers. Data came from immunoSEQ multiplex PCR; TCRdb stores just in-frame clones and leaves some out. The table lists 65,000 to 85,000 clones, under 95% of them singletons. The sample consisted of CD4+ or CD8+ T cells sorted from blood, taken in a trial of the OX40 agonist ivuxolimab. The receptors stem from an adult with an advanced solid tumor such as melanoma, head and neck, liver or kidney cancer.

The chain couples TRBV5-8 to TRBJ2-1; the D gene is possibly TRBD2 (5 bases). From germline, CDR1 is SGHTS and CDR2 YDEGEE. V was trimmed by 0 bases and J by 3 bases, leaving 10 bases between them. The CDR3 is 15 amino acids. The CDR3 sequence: CASSLEAGRYNEQFF. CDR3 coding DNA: TGTGCCAGCAGCTTGGAGGCGGGCCGCTACAATGAGCAGTTCTTC. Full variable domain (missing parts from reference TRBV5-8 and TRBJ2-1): EAGVTQSPTHLIKTRGQQATLRCSPISGHTSVYWYQQALGLGLQFLLWYDEGEERNRGNFPPRFSGRQFPNYSSELNVNALELEDSALYLCASSLEAGRYNEQFFGPGTRLTVL.

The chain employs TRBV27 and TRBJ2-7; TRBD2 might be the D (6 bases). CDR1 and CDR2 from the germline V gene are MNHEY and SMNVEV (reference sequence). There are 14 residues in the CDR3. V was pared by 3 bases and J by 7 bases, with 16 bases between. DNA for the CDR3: TGTGCCAGCAGTTTGCGGTTGGAGGGAGTGGAGCAGTACTTC. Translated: CASSLRLEGVEQYF.

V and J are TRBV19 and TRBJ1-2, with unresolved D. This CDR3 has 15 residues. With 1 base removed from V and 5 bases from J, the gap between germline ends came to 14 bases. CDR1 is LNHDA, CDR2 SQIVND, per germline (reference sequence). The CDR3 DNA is TGTGCCAGTAGTATAGGTCACGGGGATTGGTATGGCTACACCTTC. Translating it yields CASSIGHGDWYGYTF.

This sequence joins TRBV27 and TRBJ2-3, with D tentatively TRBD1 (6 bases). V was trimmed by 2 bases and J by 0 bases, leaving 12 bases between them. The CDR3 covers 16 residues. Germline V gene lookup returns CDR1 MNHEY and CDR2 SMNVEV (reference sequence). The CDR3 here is CASSLDGTPSTDTQYF. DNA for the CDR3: TGTGCCAGCAGTTTAGATGGGACACCTAGCACAGATACGCAGTATTTT.

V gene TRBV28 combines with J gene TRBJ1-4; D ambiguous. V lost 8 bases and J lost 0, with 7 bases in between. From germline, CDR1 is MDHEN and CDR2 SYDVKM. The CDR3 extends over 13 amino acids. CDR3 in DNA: TGTGCCAGCCACCGCGCAACTAATGAAAAACTGTTTTTT. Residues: CASHRATNEKLFF.

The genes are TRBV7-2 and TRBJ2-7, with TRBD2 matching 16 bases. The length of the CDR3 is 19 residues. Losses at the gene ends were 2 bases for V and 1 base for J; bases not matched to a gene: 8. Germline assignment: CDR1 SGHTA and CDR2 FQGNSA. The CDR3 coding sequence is TGTGCCAGCAGCTTACCACCGGGACTAGCGGGGGGGCAGTCCTACGAGCAGTACTTC. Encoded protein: CASSLPPGLAGGQSYEQYF.

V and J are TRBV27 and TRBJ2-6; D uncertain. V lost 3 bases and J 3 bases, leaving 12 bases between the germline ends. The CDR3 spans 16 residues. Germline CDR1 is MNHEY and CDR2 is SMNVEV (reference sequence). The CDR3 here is CASSLTRLGGANVLTF. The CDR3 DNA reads TGTGCCAGCAGTTTGACAAGGCTAGGTGGGGCCAACGTCCTGACTTTC.

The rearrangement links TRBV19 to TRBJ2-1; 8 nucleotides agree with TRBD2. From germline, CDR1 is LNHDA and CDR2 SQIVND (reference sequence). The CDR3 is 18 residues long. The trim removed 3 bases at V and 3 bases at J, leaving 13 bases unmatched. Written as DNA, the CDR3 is TGTGCCAGTAGTATCCCAGCGTCGGGAGGGCTTTTCTACAATGAGCAGTTCTTC. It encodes CASSIPASGGLFYNEQFF. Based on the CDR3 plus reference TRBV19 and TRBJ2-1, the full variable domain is DGGITQSPKYLFRKEGQNVTLSCEQNLNHDAMYWYRQDPGQGLRLIYYSQIVNDFQKGDIAEGYSVSREKKESFPLTVTSAQKNPTAFYLCASSIPASGGLFYNEQFFGPGTRLTVL.

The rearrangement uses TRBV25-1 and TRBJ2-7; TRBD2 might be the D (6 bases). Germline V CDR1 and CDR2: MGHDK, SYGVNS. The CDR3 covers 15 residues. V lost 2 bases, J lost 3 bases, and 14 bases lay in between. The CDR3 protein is CASSELREDGYEQYF. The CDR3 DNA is TGTGCCAGCAGTGAACTGAGGGAGGACGGCTACGAGCAGTACTTC.

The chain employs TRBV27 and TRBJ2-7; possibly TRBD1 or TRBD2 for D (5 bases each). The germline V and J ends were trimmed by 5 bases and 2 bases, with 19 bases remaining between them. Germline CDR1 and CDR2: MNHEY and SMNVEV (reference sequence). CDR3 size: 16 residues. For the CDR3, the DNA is TGTGCCAGCAGTCGCCCTCCGGGACGGACCCCCTACGAGCAGTACTTC. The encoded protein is CASSRPPGRTPYEQYF.

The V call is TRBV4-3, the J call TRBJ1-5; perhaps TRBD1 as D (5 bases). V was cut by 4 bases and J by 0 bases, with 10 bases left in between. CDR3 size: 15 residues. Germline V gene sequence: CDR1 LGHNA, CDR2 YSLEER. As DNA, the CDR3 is TGCGCCAGCAGCCGAGGGGAGGGTAGCAATCAGCCCCAGCATTTT. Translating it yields CASSRGEGSNQPQHF.

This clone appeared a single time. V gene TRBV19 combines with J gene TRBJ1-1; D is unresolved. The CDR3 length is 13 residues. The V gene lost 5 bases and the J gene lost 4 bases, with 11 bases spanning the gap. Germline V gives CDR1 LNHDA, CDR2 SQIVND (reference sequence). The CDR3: CASSPSPGTEAFF. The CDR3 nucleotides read TGTGCCAGTAGTCCTAGTCCCGGCACTGAAGCTTTCTTT. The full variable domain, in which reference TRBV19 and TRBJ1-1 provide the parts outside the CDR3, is DGGITQSPKYLFRKEGQNVTLSCEQNLNHDAMYWYRQDPGQGLRLIYYSQIVNDFQKGDIAEGYSVSREKKESFPLTVTSAQKNPTAFYLCASSPSPGTEAFFGQGTRLTVV.

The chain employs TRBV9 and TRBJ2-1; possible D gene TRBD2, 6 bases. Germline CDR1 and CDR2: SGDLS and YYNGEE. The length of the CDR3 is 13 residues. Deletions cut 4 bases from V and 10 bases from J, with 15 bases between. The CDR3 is CASSPSGAGEQFF. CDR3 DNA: TGTGCCAGCAGCCCCTCGGGAGCCGGGGAGCAGTTCTTC.

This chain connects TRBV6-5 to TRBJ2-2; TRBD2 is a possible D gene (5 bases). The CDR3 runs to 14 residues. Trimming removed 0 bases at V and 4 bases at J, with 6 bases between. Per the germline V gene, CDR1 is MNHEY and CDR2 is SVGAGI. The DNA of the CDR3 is TGTGCCAGCAGTTACTCAAGCGGCACCGGGGAGCTGTTTTTT. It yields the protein CASSYSSGTGELFF.

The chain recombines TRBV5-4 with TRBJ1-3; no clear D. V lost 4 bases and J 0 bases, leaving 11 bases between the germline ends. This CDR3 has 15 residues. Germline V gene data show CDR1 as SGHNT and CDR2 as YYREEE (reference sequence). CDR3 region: CASSVPQDSGNTIYF. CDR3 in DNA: TGTGCCAGCAGCGTGCCCCAGGACTCTGGAAACACCATATATTTT.

CDR3: CATSRAERQGSGEQYF. The DNA of the CDR3 is TGTGCCACCAGCAGAGCGGAACGGCAGGGGTCCGGCGAGCAGTACTTC. This chain connects TRBV15 to TRBJ2-7, with D possibly TRBD1 on 6 matching bases. This CDR3 has 16 residues. Germline V gene data show CDR1 as LNHNV and CDR2 as YYDKDF (reference sequence). Trimming pared 1 base from V and 6 bases from J, leaving 19 bases between.

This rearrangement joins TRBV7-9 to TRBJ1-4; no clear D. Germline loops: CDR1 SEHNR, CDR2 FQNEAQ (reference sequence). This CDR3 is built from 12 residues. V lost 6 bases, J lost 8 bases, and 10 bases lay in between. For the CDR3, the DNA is TGTGCCAGCAGGCGACCGGGGGAAAAACTGTTTTTT. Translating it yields CASRRPGEKLFF.

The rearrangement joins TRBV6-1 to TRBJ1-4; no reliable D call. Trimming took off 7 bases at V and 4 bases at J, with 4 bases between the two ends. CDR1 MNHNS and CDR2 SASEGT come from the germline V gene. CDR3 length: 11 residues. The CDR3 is CASTSNEKLFF. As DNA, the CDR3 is TGTGCCAGCACTAGTAATGAAAAACTGTTTTTT.

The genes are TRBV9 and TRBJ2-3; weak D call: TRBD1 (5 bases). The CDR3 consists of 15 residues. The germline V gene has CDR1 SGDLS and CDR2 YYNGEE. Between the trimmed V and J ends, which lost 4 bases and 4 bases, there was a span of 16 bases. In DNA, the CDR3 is TGTGCCAGCAGCCCTTCAGGGATTACCCCAGATACGCAGTATTTT. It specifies CASSPSGITPDTQYF.

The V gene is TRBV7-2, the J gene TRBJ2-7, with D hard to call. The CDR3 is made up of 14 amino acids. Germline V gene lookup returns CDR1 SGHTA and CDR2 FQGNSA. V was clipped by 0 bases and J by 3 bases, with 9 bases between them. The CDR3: CASSLATVVYEQYF. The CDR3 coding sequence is TGTGCCAGCAGCTTAGCGACTGTAGTCTACGAGCAGTACTTC.